The clone carrying this TCR beta chain was picked up one time. Its antigen is currently unknown. This entry comes from a study of T cell responses to AZD1222 COVID-19 vaccine. The overall study: Analyses pooled second doses at about 4 or about 12 weeks.

Sequencing was performed with immunoSEQ multiplex PCR; in TCRdb, only in-frame clones are kept and a portion is missing. The repertoire holds 100,000 to 150,000 clones, with roughly 90% as singletons. The study's findings and limits: Clonal diversity was possibly underestimated; the donors were predominantly white British and more often female. Samples come after the peak T cell response, not at day 14. Seropositivity was recorded at baseline in only 6 or 7 AZD1222 recipients.

The ends were cut back, 2 bases at V and 5 bases at J, with 14 bases in the middle. The germline V gene encodes CDR1 SGHDT and CDR2 YYEEEE. There are 14 residues in the CDR3. The chain combines TRBV5-6 with TRBJ2-7, with D possibly being TRBD1 (6 bases). Sequences were derived from peripheral blood, sampled on day 0 of AZD1222 vaccination. The receptor's source is an adult in good health. CDR3 residues: CASSFERTADEQYF. The CDR3 DNA sequence: TGTGCCAGCAGCTTCGAGAGGACAGCCGACGAGCAGTACTTC.